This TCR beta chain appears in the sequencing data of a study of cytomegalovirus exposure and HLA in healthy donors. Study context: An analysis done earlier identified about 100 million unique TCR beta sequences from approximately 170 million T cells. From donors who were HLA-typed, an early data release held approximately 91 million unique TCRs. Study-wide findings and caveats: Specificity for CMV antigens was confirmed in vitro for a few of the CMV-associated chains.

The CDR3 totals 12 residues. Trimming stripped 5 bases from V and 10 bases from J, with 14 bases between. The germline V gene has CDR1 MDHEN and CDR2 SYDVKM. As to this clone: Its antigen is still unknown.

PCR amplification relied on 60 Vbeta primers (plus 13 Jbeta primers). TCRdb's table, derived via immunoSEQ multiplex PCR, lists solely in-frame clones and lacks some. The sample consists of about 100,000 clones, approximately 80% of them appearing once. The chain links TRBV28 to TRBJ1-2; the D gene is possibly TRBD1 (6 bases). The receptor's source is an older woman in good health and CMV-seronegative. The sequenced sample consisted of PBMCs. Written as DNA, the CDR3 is TGTGCCAGCAGTCTTTCGACAGGCCCCTACACCTTC. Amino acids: CASSLSTGPYTF.